This T cell receptor (beta chain) was retrieved from a study of PD-1 blockade in classical Hodgkin lymphoma (dated by TCRdb to 2020 to 2022). Background on the whole study: Nivolumab dosing was 3 mg/kg intravenously every 2 weeks, continuing until either disease progression or unacceptable toxicity. A peripheral blood immune signature of response to PD-1 blockade in classical Hodgkin lymphoma was defined using TCR beta sequencing and CyTOF.

Overall study results and their limits: By C4D1, a significant rise was seen in CD4+ TCR diversity but not in CD8+ TCR diversity (p=0.0027 vs p=0.16), and the rise was most apparent among complete responders (p=0.02). Baseline TCR diversity was reported as lower in newly diagnosed patients than in healthy donors, and lower still in relapsed/refractory patients. The study was restricted to a single clinical trial cohort, and the causes of repertoire differences, possibly disease activity or prior therapy, were left undefined. Trial patients achieving complete response had baseline diversity similar to newly diagnosed patients, whereas partial responders and progressors had significantly lower diversity. Diversity was lower in patients who began nivolumab less than 1 year after ASCT, so these patients were left out of later analyses to avoid confounding by immune reconstitution.

The Qiagen DNeasy kit was used to extract genomic DNA from unsorted PBMCs and from the negatively selected CD4+ and CD8+ fractions. Using primers that anneal to V and J segments, immunoSEQ multiplex PCR amplified the TCR beta CDR3 regions. A synthetic immune receptor repertoire was used to minimize amplification bias, and remaining bias was computationally removed after sequencing. Under the source paper's analysis protocol: Custom Python scripts were used to quantify repertoire diversity as the Shannon entropy index. Unsorted, CD4+ and CD8+ repertoires were analyzed separately, except in combined analyses where CD4+ and CD8+ sequences were merged in silico. Clonal expansion was defined as at least a 2-fold frequency increase after treatment relative to C1D1, with a pseudocount of 0.5 for undetected baseline clones. Clones with 0 or 1 copy at C1D1 were defined as singleton clones, while clones with 2 or more copies were defined as non-singleton clones. By matching protein sequences in sorted samples from the same patient, clones expanded in unsorted samples were annotated as CD4+, CD8+ or unknown. Wilcoxon tests on paired samples were used to test diversity changes from C1D1 to C4D1. TCRdb mirrors the immuneACCESS table, restricted to in-frame sequences. Some clones are absent from its copies; in checked studies, under half trace to an unresolved V gene, and the reason for the others is unknown. D and trimming were read from the DNA, whereas the V and J calls and clone size are those reported in that table. The sample contains 40,000 to 45,000 clones, 78% of them found a single time. The ten largest clones capture 13% of the sample.

In the paper's terms, the time point label means: cycle 1 day 1 (C1D1), immediately before nivolumab initiation. Every trial patient had relapsed after autologous stem cell transplantation, and cohorts A, B and C differed in prior brentuximab vedotin exposure. A total of 50 to 70 patients with relapsed/refractory classical Hodgkin lymphoma made up the trial cohort, and each patient's best overall response was complete response, partial response or progressive disease. Trial patients were treated with single-agent nivolumab in the multi-cohort phase II CheckMate 205 trial. An independent review committee assessed best overall response by applying the 2007 International Working Group response criteria. Trial PBMCs were obtained immediately prior to nivolumab initiation (C1D1) and on therapy at cycle 2 day 1 and cycle 4 day 1. Peripheral blood was collected in 8 mL Vacutainer Cell Preparation Tubes, from which PBMCs were isolated by centrifugation and then cryopreserved.

The germline V gene provides CDR1 SNHLY and CDR2 FYNNEI. Germline trimming: 7 bases from V, 5 bases from J; junction bases outside gene matches: 11. Measured from the cysteine to the phenylalanine, the CDR3 is 14 residues long. Only CDR3 DNA is held: 42 bases, read in frame from base 1. A remark on this clone: What antigen it recognizes has not been identified. Base-call qualities are not available, and no considerably larger clone is one nucleotide away.

This material consisted of peripheral blood mononuclear cells (PBMCs), taken at baseline. Recombination linked TRBV2 to TRBJ2-7; 7 bases in the junction line up with TRBD1. This TCR was recovered from a human donor with classical Hodgkin lymphoma. The DNA sequence reads TGTGCCAGCATGGCCGGGACAGTAGTCCACGAGCAGTACTTC. This gives the protein CASMAGTVVHEQYF.